Sequencing of this TCR beta chain was carried out in a study of cytomegalovirus exposure and HLA in healthy donors. Study observations and caveats: Among the sequence variants, a highly shared cluster was likely an artifact of sequencing.

Worth noting for this clone: The antigen is not known.

The PCR employed 60 Vbeta primers together with 13 Jbeta primers. Libraries were prepared by immunoSEQ multiplex PCR; TCRdb keeps only in-frame clonotypes and omits some of them. The sample includes tens of thousands of clones, around half of them seen just once. The junction had 3 bases not matched to a gene; V was cut back by 4 bases and J by 4 bases. Germline V lookup: CDR1 SGHTA, CDR2 FQGTGA. The CDR3 spans 14 residues. The genes are TRBV7-3 and TRBJ1-2; 10 bases agree with TRBD1. The origin of this receptor is a woman aged 40-49 years in good health and CMV-seropositive. The sample taken for sequencing was PBMCs. The CDR3 bases are TGTGCCAGCAGCTGGGACAGGGGCAGCTATGGCTACACCTTC. Its translation is CASSWDRGSYGYTF.